This TCR beta chain is drawn from a study of T cell repertoires in cytomegalovirus infection. Study-level information: CMV epitopes that were recently identified and HLA-C-restricted were used alongside well-studied HLA-B-restricted ones. Carrying CMV and the relevant HLA type showed in public TCR beta signatures. Study-level findings and limits: There were HLA-C-restricted CMV-specific TCR beta clonotypes dominating the ex vivo response. Carriers of CMV plus the relevant HLA were identified by cumulative public TCR beta family frequency.

Trimming removed 7 bases at V and 0 bases at J, with 13 bases between. The germline V gene has CDR1 SGHAT and CDR2 FQNNGV. This CDR3 spans 14 amino acids. TCRdb re-analysed the reads in MiXCR, keeping a single row per CDR3 protein. The sample lists about 900,000 distinct CDR3 sequences, around 30% seen once, with more than 13% in the top ten. This clonotype was detected a few times. Its antigen is unidentified. The sequencing used cultured CD8+ T cells from PBMCs, collected from culture after CMV antigen stimulation. This clonotype was obtained from a human donor in good health (CMV status not recorded). Some clones in this sample may be carry-over from other donors' samples. The chain recombines TRBV11-2 with TRBJ2-7; no definite D call. The chain's CDR3 is CASKLESSSYEQYV. As DNA, the CDR3 is TGTGCCAGCAAATTAGAGTCCAGCTCCTACGAGCAGTACGTC.